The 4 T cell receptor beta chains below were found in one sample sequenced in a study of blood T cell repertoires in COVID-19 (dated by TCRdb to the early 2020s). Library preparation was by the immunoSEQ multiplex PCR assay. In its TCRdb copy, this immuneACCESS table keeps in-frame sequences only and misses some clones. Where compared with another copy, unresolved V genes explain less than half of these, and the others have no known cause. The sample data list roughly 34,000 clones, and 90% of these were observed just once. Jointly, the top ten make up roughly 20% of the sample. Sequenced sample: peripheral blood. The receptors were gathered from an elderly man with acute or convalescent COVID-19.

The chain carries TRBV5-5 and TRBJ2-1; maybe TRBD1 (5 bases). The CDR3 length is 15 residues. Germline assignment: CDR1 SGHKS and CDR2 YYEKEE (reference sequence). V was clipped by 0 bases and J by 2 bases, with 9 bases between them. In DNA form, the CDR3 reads TGTGCCAGCAGCTTGGAGCCAGGGCCCTACAATGAGCAGTTCTTC. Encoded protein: CASSLEPGPYNEQFF.

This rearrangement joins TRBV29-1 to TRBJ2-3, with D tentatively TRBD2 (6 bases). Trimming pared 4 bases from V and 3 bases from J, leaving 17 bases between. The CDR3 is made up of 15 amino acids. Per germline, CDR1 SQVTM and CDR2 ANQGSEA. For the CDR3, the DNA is TGCAGCGTTGGTCCCGGGACTCCAGGGACAGATACGCAGTATTTT. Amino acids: CSVGPGTPGTDTQYF.

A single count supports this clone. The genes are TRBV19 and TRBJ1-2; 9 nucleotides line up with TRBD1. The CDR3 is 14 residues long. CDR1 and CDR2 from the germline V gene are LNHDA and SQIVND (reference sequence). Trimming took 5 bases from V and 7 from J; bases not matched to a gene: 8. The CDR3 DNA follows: TGTGCCAGTAGTGGAACAGGGGGCGACGGTGGCTACACCTTC. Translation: CASSGTGGDGGYTF.

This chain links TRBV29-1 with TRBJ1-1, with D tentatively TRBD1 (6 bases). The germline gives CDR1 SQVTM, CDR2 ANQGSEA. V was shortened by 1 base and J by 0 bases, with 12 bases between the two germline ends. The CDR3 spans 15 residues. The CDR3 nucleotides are TGCAGCGTTGAAGGCAACAGGGCGCTGAACACTGAAGCTTTCTTT. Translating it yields CSVEGNRALNTEAFF.